These 21 T cell receptor beta chains originate from one sample sequenced in a study of spatial heterogeneity in lung cancer. Time point of the sample: blood taken at disease recurrence. Frozen PBMC, nontumor lung or tumor provided whole RNA, which was sequenced unsorted. MiXCR, applied by TCRdb to the 5' RACE reads, yields one record per CDR3 protein. The sample comprises 8,500 to 10,000 distinct CDR3 sequences, approximately 3.5% of which are singletons, and approximately 18% rests with the top ten. This sample comprised PBMCs, obtained at recurrence. The receptors here all came from a female donor with early-stage non-small cell lung cancer.

This clonotype was recorded many times. Because this beta chain is a stray read in a library intended to capture alpha chains, its abundance should not be given much weight. J is TRBJ2-2 and V is TRBV7-2; 15 bases match TRBD2. The CDR3 is 17 amino acids. Germline CDR1 reads SGHTA; CDR2 reads FQGNSA. J gave up 3 bases and V 5 bases, and 4 bases lay outside the gene matches. CDR3 region: CASSDGLAGGYTGELFF. The DNA for the CDR3 is TGTGCCAGCAGCGACGGACTAGCGGGGGGGTACACCGGGGAGCTGTTTTTT.

In this sample, this clonotype turned up many times. Since it is a stray read in a library aimed at alpha chains, this beta chain has a size that is not meaningful. The chain links TRBV20-1 to TRBJ2-7; D tentatively reads TRBD1 or TRBD2 (6 bases each). V lost 5 bases and J lost 6, with 23 bases in between. This CDR3 has 15 amino acids. The germline V gene has CDR1 DFQATT and CDR2 SNEGSKA (reference sequence). CDR3 sequence: CSAPVSGAKWTEQYF. CDR3 in DNA: TGCAGTGCTCCCGTGTCGGGGGCGAAGTGGACCGAGCAGTACTTC.

This clonotype has a count of ten or more. Within a library made for alpha chains, this beta chain is off target, and its count is uninformative. The chain links TRBV2 to TRBJ1-4, with TRBD1 matching over 7 bases. The CDR3 has 15 amino acids. Trimming at V came to 6 bases and at J to 5 bases, leaving 9 bases not matched to a gene. Germline V gene sequence: CDR1 SNHLY, CDR2 FYNNEI. The CDR3 DNA follows: TGTGCCAGCAGGGAGCGGGAACAGGGGAATGAAAAACTGTTTTTT. Residues: CASREREQGNEKLFF.

This clonotype was seen ten or more times. This beta chain represents an off-target read in a library built for alpha chains; its size is of limited meaning. The chain has TRBV5-6 and TRBJ2-7; D is unclear. V dropped 0 bases and J dropped 4 bases, with 14 bases sitting between them. Germline assignment: CDR1 SGHDT and CDR2 YYEEEE. The CDR3 loop spans 15 amino acids. For the CDR3, the DNA is TGTGCCAGCAGCTTGGGGTCCGGGCAGCTTTACGAGCAGTACTTC. Its translation: CASSLGSGQLYEQYF.

This clonotype was seen at least ten times. As an off-target read in a library built for alpha chains, this beta chain has a frequency of little significance. The V and J genes are TRBV3-1 and TRBJ2-7; D is possibly TRBD2 (6 bases). Germline CDR1 reads LGHDT; CDR2 reads YNNKEL (reference sequence). Trimming pared 4 bases from V and 3 bases from J, leaving 10 bases between. The CDR3 covers 13 residues. In nucleotides, the CDR3 is TGTGCCAGCAGCCCCGGCGGGATCTACGAGCAGTACTTC. Translation gives CASSPGGIYEQYF.

Regarding this clonotype: The germline gene is not matched at one end of the junction; a read error may be the cause. This beta chain represents an off-target read in a library built for alpha chains; its size is of limited meaning. V usage is TRBV20-1 and J usage is TRBJ2-5; D is possibly TRBD1 or TRBD2 (5 bases each). Per the germline V gene, CDR1 is DFQATT and CDR2 is SNEGSKA (reference sequence). This CDR3 has 13 amino acids. The CDR3 spells CSASQGPRETQNF. DNA of the CDR3: TGCAGTGCTAGCCAGGGTCCGAGGGAGACCCAGAACTTC.

This clonotype was counted many times. This beta chain lies outside the target of a library built for alpha chains; its clone size means little. This chain links TRBV20-1 with TRBJ1-3; tentatively, D is TRBD1 (5 bases). Trimming left V 5 bases short and J 4 bases short, with 18 bases between. The CDR3 covers 15 residues. Germline V CDR1 and CDR2: DFQATT, SNEGSKA (reference sequence). The CDR3 spells CSADWVGDSGNTIYF. Here the CDR3 DNA reads TGCAGTGCTGATTGGGTGGGGGACTCCGGAAACACCATATATTTT.

This clonotype was recorded many times. The size of this beta chain means little, since it is a stray read in a library made for alpha chains. The V call is TRBV5-4, the J call TRBJ2-5, with a possible D match to TRBD2 (5 bases). This CDR3 is 15 amino acids long. With 6 bases removed from V and 4 bases from J, the gap between germline ends came to 19 bases. Germline-derived CDR1 and CDR2 are SGHNT and YYREEE (reference sequence). The CDR3 region has the DNA TGTGCCAGCAAAACTAGTGCCTTTTCAGGAGAGACCCAGTACTTC. This codes for CASKTSAFSGETQYF.

This clonotype was recorded many times. A library prepared for alpha chains yielded this beta chain as an off-target read; its size is of little meaning. The CDR3, as DNA: TGCGCCAGCAGCTATACCGAACAGGGAAGTGGAAACACCATATATTTT. Amino acid sequence: CASSYTEQGSGNTIYF. This chain joins TRBV5-1 and TRBJ1-3; a weak D match, TRBD1 (6 bases). This CDR3 spans 16 amino acids. V shed 3 bases and J shed 3 bases, with 16 bases lying between them. Germline V lookup: CDR1 SGHRS, CDR2 YFSETQ.

This clonotype was picked up a small number of times. This beta chain appears as a stray read in a library generated for alpha chains; its size is not informative. The J gene is TRBJ2-3, the V gene TRBV12-3 or TRBV12-4, with a weak D call TRBD1 (6 bases). The CDR3 is 14 amino acids. V was shortened by 3 bases and J by 7 bases, with 14 bases between the two germline ends. The CDR3 here is CASSFGTHGYTQYF. DNA for the CDR3: TGTGCCAGCAGTTTCGGGACACATGGTTATACGCAGTATTTT.

In this sample, this clonotype turned up many times. This beta chain is a stray sequence in a library constructed for alpha chains; its clone size is not meaningful. V is TRBV7-3 and J is TRBJ2-7; maybe TRBD1 (6 bases). CDR1 is SGHTA, CDR2 FQGTGA, per germline. V was shortened by 1 base and J by 8 bases, with 12 bases between the two germline ends. CDR3 size: 13 residues. The CDR3 is CASSLMGAPQQYF. The CDR3 region has the DNA TGTGCCAGCAGCTTAATGGGGGCTCCCCAGCAGTACTTC.

This clonotype was recorded many times. For a library built for alpha chains, this beta chain is a stray read; little rests on its size. The CDR3 sequence is CASSLRRAASYEQYF. Here the CDR3 DNA reads TGTGCCAGCAGTTTAAGGAGGGCCGCCTCCTACGAGCAGTACTTC. V gene TRBV12-3 or TRBV12-4 combines with J gene TRBJ2-7; D may be TRBD2 (6 bases). Trimming shortened V by 2 bases and J by 0 bases, and 11 bases separated the two germline ends. This CDR3 is 15 amino acids long.

This clonotype was seen more than once but under ten times. Being off target in a library aimed at alpha chains, this beta chain has a size of little meaning. This chain connects TRBV5-1 to TRBJ2-3; tentatively, D is TRBD2 (6 bases). The CDR3 is 14 residues long. The germline CDR1 and CDR2 sequences are SGHRS and YFSETQ. Trimming left V 3 bases short and J 0 bases short, with 8 bases between. CDR3 protein: CASSSLASTDTQYF. The CDR3 nucleotides read TGCGCCAGCAGCTCCCTAGCGAGCACAGATACGCAGTATTTT.

This clonotype was recorded many times. The size of this beta chain means little, since it is a stray read in a library made for alpha chains. This sequence joins TRBV10-3 and TRBJ1-3; D gene uncertain. V dropped 10 bases and J dropped 0 bases, with 7 bases sitting between them. This CDR3 is built from 12 residues. CDR1 ENHRY and CDR2 SYGVKD come from the germline V gene. The CDR3 DNA sequence: TGTGCCACTGGAAACTCTGGAAACACCATATATTTT. Amino acid sequence: CATGNSGNTIYF.

For this clonotype: A library prepared for alpha chains yielded this beta chain as an off-target read; its size is of little meaning. The chain carries TRBV29-1 and TRBJ1-1; D unclear. CDR1 and CDR2 from the germline V gene are SQVTM and ANQGSEA. There are 13 residues in the CDR3. V lost 4 bases and J 0 bases, leaving 9 bases between the germline ends. The CDR3 sequence is CSVVSSLNTEAFF. The CDR3 DNA reads as TGCAGCGTTGTAAGCTCCCTGAACACTGAAGCTTTCTTT.

This clonotype was seen ten or more times. This beta chain is an off-target read within a library intended for alpha chains, so its frequency means little. V usage is TRBV29-1 and J usage is TRBJ1-1, with D possibly being TRBD1 (6 bases). The germline V gene encodes CDR1 SQVTM and CDR2 ANQGSEA. The CDR3 spans 13 residues. V was trimmed by 6 bases and J by 2 bases, leaving 13 bases between them. DNA of the CDR3: TGCAGCGTGCAGACAGGAGTAAACACTGAAGCTTTCTTT. Protein product: CSVQTGVNTEAFF.

This clonotype was counted ten times or more. This beta chain slipped into a library made for alpha chains as a stray read, so its size is not meaningful. This chain uses TRBV29-1 with TRBJ2-2; no reliable D call. Germline loops: CDR1 SQVTM, CDR2 ANQGSEA. Between the trimmed V and J ends, which lost 4 bases and 1 base, there was a span of 4 bases. The length of the CDR3 is 12 residues. The CDR3 nucleotides are TGCAGCGTTGTAAGGAACACCGGGGAGCTGTTTTTT. Translation: CSVVRNTGELFF.

This clonotype was counted ten times or more. With the library built for alpha chains, this beta chain is off target and its frequency is not meaningful. V gene TRBV7-9 combines with J gene TRBJ2-1; D perhaps matches TRBD1 (5 bases). Trimming shortened V by 5 bases and J by 0 bases, and 23 bases separated the two germline ends. Germline CDR1 reads SEHNR; CDR2 reads FQNEAQ (reference sequence). The CDR3 consists of 19 residues. In DNA, the CDR3 is TGTGCCAGCAGCCCTAAGGCGGCAGGGAAGGTCGGCTCCTACAATGAGCAGTTCTTC. Its protein product is CASSPKAAGKVGSYNEQFF.

This clonotype was observed many times. Since it is a stray read in a library aimed at alpha chains, this beta chain has a size that is not meaningful. This sequence joins TRBV7-2 and TRBJ2-7, with 9 positions matching TRBD1. Trimming took 4 bases from V and 3 from J; bases not matched to a gene: 4. CDR1 is SGHTA, CDR2 FQGNSA, per germline. CDR3 length: 14 amino acids. The CDR3 spells CASSSGTGYYEQYF. The CDR3 DNA follows: TGTGCCAGCAGCTCCGGGACAGGGTACTACGAGCAGTACTTC.

The sample holds many counts of this clonotype. Being off target in a library aimed at alpha chains, this beta chain has a size of little meaning. The rearrangement joins TRBV5-1 to TRBJ2-1; D may be TRBD1 (6 bases). V was clipped by 0 bases and J by 4 bases, with 8 bases between them. The CDR3 consists of 14 residues. Germline-derived CDR1 and CDR2 are SGHRS and YFSETQ. The CDR3 region has the DNA TGCGCCAGCAGCTTGGGACAGGCTTACAATGAGCAGTTCTTC. Amino acids: CASSLGQAYNEQFF. Drawing the rest from reference TRBV5-1 and TRBJ2-1, the complete variable domain is KAGVTQTPRYLIKTRGQQVTLSCSPISGHRSVSWYQQTPGQGLQFLFEYFSETQRNKGNFPGRFSGRQFSNSRSEMNVSTLELGDSALYLCASSLGQAYNEQFFGPGTRLTVL.

This clonotype was detected a few times. A library prepared for alpha chains yielded this beta chain as an off-target read; its size is of little meaning. The rearrangement joins TRBV6-1 to TRBJ2-1; 12 nucleotides agree with TRBD2. The CDR3 extends over 14 amino acids. Trimming took 7 bases from V and 11 from J; bases not matched to a gene: 9. CDR1 is MNHNS, CDR2 SASEGT, per germline. CDR3: CASIRASGGGQQFF. CDR3 coding DNA: TGTGCCAGCATTCGGGCTAGCGGGGGGGGCCAGCAGTTCTTC.